Given below is one T cell receptor (beta chain) in context. The trim removed 0 bases at V and 0 bases at J, leaving 2 bases unmatched. The CDR3 has 15 residues. The germline CDR1 and CDR2 sequences are SGHRS and YFSETQ. Authors' processing steps: Scientists estimated how many nucleated cells there were by amplifying reference gene primers. Repertoires were generated with immunoSEQ multiplex PCR, while TCRdb's copy carries only in-frame clones and drops some. V and J calls and clone size are as listed in that table; D and trimming were resolved from the DNA. The profile shows around 95,000 clones, 88% of them singletons. This record comes from a study of blood T cell repertoires in COVID-19. Study overall: The United States, Italy and Spain provided the acute and convalescent COVID-19 samples. PBMCs, B-cell-depleted T cells, or T cells were the source of the cDNA or gDNA that made up the material.

Sequencing was done on a sample of peripheral blood. This TCR was recovered from a human donor in a cohort sampled during active COVID-19. The genes are TRBV5-1 and TRBJ1-1; TRBD1 aligns across 7 bases. CDR3 coding DNA: TGCGCCAGCAGCTTGGCTCAGGGGGTGAACACTGAAGCTTTCTTT. The encoded protein is CASSLAQGVNTEAFF.